Listed below are T cell receptor beta chains from one sample, sequenced in a study of blood T cell repertoires in COVID-19. Sequencing was performed with immunoSEQ multiplex PCR; in TCRdb, only in-frame clones are kept and a portion is missing. Among approximately 300,000 clones, about 90% were seen once, and the ten largest hold 5.5% to 6%. Input material: PBMCs or T cells enriched from blood (not recorded which). Receptor source: a woman in her 30s who had recovered from COVID-19. CDR3s include the opening cysteine and the closing phenylalanine or tryptophan. D genes are given only for firm matches. Size is stated for part of the rows, as once, few or many counts, or as a class when the clone is expanded.

D gene: -
V gene: TRBV6-2/TRBV6-3
clone size: -
J gene: TRBJ2-2
CDR3 DNA: TGTGCCAGCAGTTACCCGACCCGGGGGAACACCGGGGAGCTGTTTTTT
CDR3 protein: CASSYPTRGNTGELFF

D gene: -
V gene: TRBV19
clone size: few
J gene: TRBJ1-1
CDR3 DNA: TGTGCCAGTAGTATTGGAAGGGGCACTGAAGCTTTCTTT
CDR3 protein: CASSIGRGTEAFF

D gene: -
V gene: TRBV5-1
clone size: -
J gene: TRBJ2-2
CDR3 DNA: TGCGCCAGCAGTTCCCCTGCCGAGGGGGGGGGCGGGGAGCTGTTTTTT
CDR3 protein: CASSSPAEGGGGELFF

D gene: -
V gene: TRBV5-4
clone size: -
J gene: TRBJ2-3
CDR3 DNA: TGTGCCAGCAGCTTGGCCAATGCGGGGGCGGGAGATACGCAGTATTTT
CDR3 protein: CASSLANAGAGDTQYF

D gene: TRBD2
V gene: TRBV5-4
clone size: once
J gene: TRBJ2-2
CDR3 DNA: TGTGCCAGCAGCCCAATAGCGGGGGGCACCGGGGAGCTGTTTTTT
CDR3 protein: CASSPIAGGTGELFF

D gene: TRBD1
V gene: TRBV3-1/TRBV3-2
clone size: -
J gene: TRBJ1-3
CDR3 DNA: TGTGCCAGCAGCCAGGGACAGAAATCTGGAAACACCATATATTTT
CDR3 protein: CASSQGQKSGNTIYF

D gene: -
V gene: TRBV29-1
clone size: -
J gene: TRBJ1-1
CDR3 DNA: TGCAGCGTTAAGACGGGGAACACTGAAGCTTTCTTT
CDR3 protein: CSVKTGNTEAFF

D gene: TRBD1
V gene: TRBV30
clone size: -
J gene: TRBJ1-3
CDR3 DNA: TGTGCCTGGAGTGTACGGACAGGGGGTTTGGGAGGAAACACCATATATTTT
CDR3 protein: CAWSVRTGGLGGNTIYF

D gene: -
V gene: TRBV19
clone size: -
J gene: TRBJ1-4
CDR3 DNA: TGTGCCAGTAGTATACGGGGTGAAAAACTGTTTTTT
CDR3 protein: CASSIRGEKLFF

D gene: -
V gene: TRBV7-2
clone size: -
J gene: TRBJ2-1
CDR3 DNA: TGTGCCAGCAGCTTAAACCAGGGTACTGAGCAGTTCTTC
CDR3 protein: CASSLNQGTEQFF

D gene: -
V gene: TRBV5-1
clone size: -
J gene: TRBJ2-5
CDR3 DNA: TGCGCCAGCAGCTTGGCCGGACAGACCCAAGAGACCCAGTACTTC
CDR3 protein: CASSLAGQTQETQYF

D gene: -
V gene: TRBV9
clone size: -
J gene: TRBJ2-6
CDR3 DNA: TGTGCCAGCAGCGTAGGACTAGTCCCCGGGGCCAACGTCCTGACTTTC
CDR3 protein: CASSVGLVPGANVLTF

D gene: -
V gene: TRBV3-1/TRBV3-2
clone size: -
J gene: TRBJ1-6
CDR3 DNA: TGTGCCAGCAGCCAAGCTCAGTTTAATTCACCCCTCCACTTT
CDR3 protein: CASSQAQFNSPLHF

D gene: TRBD1
V gene: TRBV2
clone size: -
J gene: TRBJ1-1
CDR3 DNA: TGTGCCAGCAGTGAAAGTGGGACAGGGGACACTGAAGCTTTCTTT
CDR3 protein: CASSESGTGDTEAFF

D gene: TRBD1
V gene: TRBV4-2
clone size: -
J gene: TRBJ1-2
CDR3 DNA: TGTGCCAGCAGCCACAGAACGCGGGACAGGTCAGATAACTATGGCTACACCTTC
CDR3 protein: CASSHRTRDRSDNYGYTF

D gene: -
V gene: TRBV6-5
clone size: -
J gene: TRBJ1-3
CDR3 DNA: TGTGCCAGCAGGGAGGACGCTGGCTCTGGAAACACCATATATTTT
CDR3 protein: CASREDAGSGNTIYF

D gene: -
V gene: TRBV2
clone size: -
J gene: TRBJ1-4
CDR3 DNA: TGTGCCAGCAGAATACAGGGAGCGACTAATGAAAAACTGTTTTTT
CDR3 protein: CASRIQGATNEKLFF

D gene: -
V gene: TRBV15
clone size: -
J gene: TRBJ2-7
CDR3 DNA: TGTGCCACCAGAGTACACAGGAGCTCCTACGAGCAGTACTTC
CDR3 protein: CATRVHRSSYEQYF

D gene: TRBD1
V gene: TRBV19
clone size: -
J gene: TRBJ2-5
CDR3 DNA: TGTGCCAGTAGTAACCGTCCGGGACAGACGGAGACCCAGTACTTC
CDR3 protein: CASSNRPGQTETQYF

D gene: -
V gene: TRBV2
clone size: -
J gene: TRBJ1-1
CDR3 DNA: TGTGCCAGCAGTGTCATCTCCACTGAGGGAGCTTTCTTT
CDR3 protein: CASSVISTEGAFF

D gene: -
V gene: TRBV6-5
clone size: once
J gene: TRBJ1-1
CDR3 DNA: TGTGCCAGCAGAATCCAGTCAGGGATGAACACTGAAGCTTTCTTT
CDR3 protein: CASRIQSGMNTEAFF

D gene: TRBD1
V gene: TRBV6-6
clone size: few
J gene: TRBJ1-2
CDR3 DNA: TGTGCCAGCAGTCGCCGGACAGGGGTAGGCGGTAACTATGGCTACACCTTC
CDR3 protein: CASSRRTGVGGNYGYTF

D gene: TRBD1
V gene: TRBV11-2
clone size: once
J gene: TRBJ2-1
CDR3 DNA: TGTGCCAGCAGCCCAAAGCGAGGGACAGGGCCGAATGAGCAGTTCTTC
CDR3 protein: CASSPKRGTGPNEQFF

D gene: TRBD1
V gene: TRBV10-3
clone size: -
J gene: TRBJ1-1
CDR3 DNA: TGTGCCATCAGTGACCCCCGGGACAGGGTAGACACTGAAGCTTTCTTT
CDR3 protein: CAISDPRDRVDTEAFF

D gene: TRBD1
V gene: TRBV6-1
clone size: -
J gene: TRBJ1-1
CDR3 DNA: TGTGCCAGCAGTGAGGGGACAGGGGGCGGGCGCGAAGCTTTCTTT
CDR3 protein: CASSEGTGGGREAFF

D gene: -
V gene: TRBV11-2
clone size: -
J gene: TRBJ2-7
CDR3 DNA: TGTGCCAGCAGCTACAGGGGGGGGGCCCAGTACGAGCAGTACTTC
CDR3 protein: CASSYRGGAQYEQYF

D gene: -
V gene: TRBV3-1/TRBV3-2
clone size: -
J gene: TRBJ1-4
CDR3 DNA: TGTGCCAGCAGCTATGCGGGGGCGAGTGAAAAACTGTTTTTT
CDR3 protein: CASSYAGASEKLFF

D gene: TRBD1
V gene: TRBV5-1
clone size: -
J gene: TRBJ1-6
CDR3 DNA: TGCGCCAGCAGCTTGGGACAGGGGGGTAATTCACCCCTCCACTTT
CDR3 protein: CASSLGQGGNSPLHF

D gene: TRBD1
V gene: TRBV5-1
clone size: -
J gene: TRBJ1-3
CDR3 DNA: TGCGCCAGCAGCGGGACAGCTGCCTCTGGAAACACCATATATTTT
CDR3 protein: CASSGTAASGNTIYF

D gene: -
V gene: TRBV12-5
clone size: -
J gene: TRBJ1-2
CDR3 DNA: TGTGCTGTGGGTGTGTTGACAGGCGCTGCGTGGGGCTACACCTTC
CDR3 protein: CAVGVLTGAAWGYTF

D gene: -
V gene: TRBV19
clone size: -
J gene: TRBJ2-4
CDR3 DNA: TGTGCCGTTGGGGGCGGTCGCATTCAGTACTTC
CDR3 protein: CAVGGGRIQYF

D gene: -
V gene: TRBV30
clone size: -
J gene: TRBJ1-4
CDR3 DNA: TGTGCCTGTTTGGTACCCGGACACCATAATGAAAAACTGTTTTTT
CDR3 protein: CACLVPGHHNEKLFF

D gene: -
V gene: TRBV15
clone size: -
J gene: TRBJ1-6
CDR3 DNA: TGTGCCACCAGCAGAGATCCGCTATCACCCCTCCACTTT
CDR3 protein: CATSRDPLSPLHF

D gene: -
V gene: TRBV2
clone size: -
J gene: TRBJ1-6
CDR3 DNA: TGTGCCAGCAACCTTGGGCGCCTCCACTTT
CDR3 protein: CASNLGRLHF

D gene: TRBD1
V gene: TRBV6-5
clone size: -
J gene: TRBJ2-7
CDR3 DNA: TGTGCCAGCAGTTACTCAGGGGGGACAGGGAACGAGCAGTACTTC
CDR3 protein: CASSYSGGTGNEQYF

D gene: -
V gene: TRBV9
clone size: -
J gene: TRBJ1-1
CDR3 DNA: TGTGCCAGCAGCGTAGGGGGCGCGGACACTGAAGCTTTCTTT
CDR3 protein: CASSVGGADTEAFF

D gene: -
V gene: TRBV5-1
clone size: -
J gene: TRBJ2-6
CDR3 DNA: TGCGCCAGCAGCCCGGGAGCATCTTCCTCTGGGGCCAACGTCCTGACTTTC
CDR3 protein: CASSPGASSSGANVLTF

D gene: TRBD1
V gene: TRBV9
clone size: -
J gene: TRBJ2-1
CDR3 DNA: TGTGCCAGCAGCGGTGGGACAGGGGGCTACAATGAGCAGTTCTTC
CDR3 protein: CASSGGTGGYNEQFF

D gene: -
V gene: TRBV7-9
clone size: -
J gene: TRBJ2-7
CDR3 DNA: TGTGCCAGCAGCTTACCGGCGGGAATCAACTACGAGCAGTACTTC
CDR3 protein: CASSLPAGINYEQYF

D gene: -
V gene: TRBV5-1
clone size: -
J gene: TRBJ2-7
CDR3 DNA: TGCGCCAGCAGCTTGGGGACGGAGGCCTACGAGCAGTACTTC
CDR3 protein: CASSLGTEAYEQYF

D gene: -
V gene: TRBV2
clone size: -
J gene: TRBJ1-1
CDR3 DNA: TGTGCCAGCAGTGGACGAAATCTCGGCGGGAACACTGAAGCTTTCTTT
CDR3 protein: CASSGRNLGGNTEAFF

D gene: -
V gene: TRBV12-5
clone size: -
J gene: TRBJ1-1
CDR3 DNA: TGTGCTAGTGGTGCCTCTGGTGGGAGGACTGAAGCTTTCTTT
CDR3 protein: CASGASGGRTEAFF

D gene: TRBD2
V gene: TRBV7-2
clone size: -
J gene: TRBJ2-5
CDR3 DNA: TGTGCCAGCAGCCTGGGACTAGCGGGGGGGCCGGAGGAGACCCAGTACTTC
CDR3 protein: CASSLGLAGGPEETQYF

D gene: TRBD1
V gene: TRBV11-2
clone size: -
J gene: TRBJ1-2
CDR3 DNA: TGTGCCAGCAGCTTAGACGGACAGGGCTATGGCTACACCTTC
CDR3 protein: CASSLDGQGYGYTF

D gene: -
V gene: TRBV19
clone size: -
J gene: TRBJ2-5
CDR3 DNA: TGTGCCACCGCTCGGGGGTCCCAAGAGACCCAGTACTTC
CDR3 protein: CATARGSQETQYF

D gene: TRBD1
V gene: TRBV4-3
clone size: -
J gene: TRBJ1-5
CDR3 DNA: TGCGCCAGCAGCCAAGCCCTGAACAGGGGTCAGCCCCAGCATTTT
CDR3 protein: CASSQALNRGQPQHF

D gene: TRBD1
V gene: TRBV20-1
clone size: -
J gene: TRBJ1-6
CDR3 DNA: TGCAGTGCTAGGGGGACAGGGCCCCTCCACTTT
CDR3 protein: CSARGTGPLHF

D gene: -
V gene: TRBV7-8
clone size: -
J gene: TRBJ2-3
CDR3 DNA: TGTGCCAGCAGCTTAGTGATGGGGCCCTCTAGCACAGATACGCAGTATTTT
CDR3 protein: CASSLVMGPSSTDTQYF

D gene: -
V gene: TRBV29-1
clone size: -
J gene: TRBJ1-1
CDR3 DNA: TGCAGCGTTGGACAGCCGAACACTGAAGCTTTCTTT
CDR3 protein: CSVGQPNTEAFF

D gene: -
V gene: TRBV7-2
clone size: -
J gene: TRBJ2-2
CDR3 DNA: TGTGCCAGCAGGCCGACACTAGGTCAGCGGGAGCTGTTTTTT
CDR3 protein: CASRPTLGQRELFF

D gene: -
V gene: TRBV7-8
clone size: -
J gene: TRBJ2-7
CDR3 DNA: TGTGCCAGCAGCCCTTTACGACAGGCGAGCTCCTACGAGCAGTACTTC
CDR3 protein: CASSPLRQASSYEQYF

D gene: -
V gene: TRBV7-9
clone size: -
J gene: TRBJ1-2
CDR3 DNA: TGTGCCAGCAGCTTACCCTCCGGCGGGGTTGGCTATGGCTACACCTTC
CDR3 protein: CASSLPSGGVGYGYTF

D gene: TRBD2
V gene: TRBV7-6
clone size: -
J gene: TRBJ2-5
CDR3 DNA: TGTGCCAGCAGCCGACCCCGGACTAGCGGGGGGGAGGAGACCCAGTACTTC
CDR3 protein: CASSRPRTSGGEETQYF

D gene: -
V gene: TRBV5-1
clone size: -
J gene: TRBJ1-2
CDR3 DNA: TGCGCCAGCAGCTCGGAAGGACAGCCCGCCTATGGCTACACCTTC
CDR3 protein: CASSSEGQPAYGYTF

D gene: -
V gene: TRBV25-1
clone size: -
J gene: TRBJ1-1
CDR3 DNA: TGTGCCAGCAGTAACAGGGTGAACACTGAAGCTTTCTTT
CDR3 protein: CASSNRVNTEAFF

D gene: -
V gene: TRBV15
clone size: -
J gene: TRBJ1-1
CDR3 DNA: TGTGCCACCAGCAGAGATGGGAGCCCTCGGGACACTGAAGCTTTCTTT
CDR3 protein: CATSRDGSPRDTEAFF

D gene: -
V gene: TRBV2
clone size: once
J gene: TRBJ1-1
CDR3 DNA: TGTGCCACCTGCCTAATCTCGGGCACTGAAGCTTTCTTT
CDR3 protein: CATCLISGTEAFF

D gene: -
V gene: TRBV2
clone size: many
J gene: TRBJ2-3
CDR3 DNA: TGTGCCAGCAGTGAAGGGGGGCAGCCTGACACAGATACGCAGTATTTT
CDR3 protein: CASSEGGQPDTDTQYF

D gene: -
V gene: TRBV14
clone size: -
J gene: TRBJ2-5
CDR3 DNA: TGTGCCAGCAGCCAAGATTTCGGGTTCTTTGGCCAAGAGACCCAGTACTTC
CDR3 protein: CASSQDFGFFGQETQYF

D gene: TRBD1
V gene: TRBV5-1
clone size: -
J gene: TRBJ1-2
CDR3 DNA: TGCGCCAGCAGCTTGTCCCGGACAGGGGATGGCTACACCTTC
CDR3 protein: CASSLSRTGDGYTF